This TCR beta chain was identified during a study of somatic mutations in cytotoxic T cells in rheumatoid arthritis. A note on this clone: The antigen is unknown.

Germline V gene lookup returns CDR1 ENHRY and CDR2 SYGVKD. CDR3 length equals 14 residues. Trimming shortened V by 8 bases and J by 1 base, and 14 bases separated the two germline ends. General study results and limits: Expanded CD8+ clones had unknown antigen targets. Some patients, about an eighth of the 65, had a largest CD8+ clone that exceeded 20% of CD8+ cells.

Clones were sequenced by immunoSEQ multiplex PCR, and TCRdb holds only the in-frame ones, with some missing. The sample holds about 16,000 clones, more than 70% seen once. The chain joins TRBV10-3 to TRBJ1-2; a weak D match, TRBD1 (5 bases). Input material: CD8+ T cells sorted from blood. This sequence originates from an adult with rheumatoid arthritis. The CDR3 spells CAIGSGTDNYGYTF. For the CDR3, the DNA is TGTGCCATCGGGTCGGGGACGGATAACTATGGCTACACCTTC.